The next 5 T cell receptor beta chains were all read from a single sample in a study of cytomegalovirus exposure and HLA in healthy donors. Primers: 60 Vbeta forward and 13 Jbeta reverse. TCRdb's copy holds only in-frame clones and misses some; the assay was immunoSEQ multiplex PCR. The sample lists some 110,000 clones, 65% to 80% occurring once. The sequenced sample was PBMCs. These receptors were collected from a man aged 60 to 69 in good health and CMV-seronegative.

This clone was observed once. The gene calls are TRBV2 and TRBJ1-1; no definite D call. Trimming took 7 bases from V and 4 from J, leaving 16 bases between them. The CDR3 is made up of 14 amino acids. CDR1 is SNHLY and CDR2 is FYNNEI in the germline V gene. The CDR3 is CASKKEGLGTEAFF. Written as DNA, the CDR3 is TGTGCCAGCAAAAAAGAGGGTCTGGGCACTGAAGCTTTCTTT.

V and J are TRBV11-2 and TRBJ2-5; 7 bases are shared with TRBD1. The CDR3 consists of 14 residues. J was trimmed by 2 bases and V by 4 bases; bases with no gene match: 4. Germline V gives CDR1 SGHAT, CDR2 FQNNGV. CDR3 sequence reads: CASSSRQGQETQYF. CDR3 bases: TGTGCCAGCAGCTCAAGACAGGGTCAAGAGACCCAGTACTTC.

This clone was detected a few times. The rearrangement uses TRBV19 and TRBJ2-5; 11 bases are shared with TRBD1. CDR1 and CDR2 from the germline V gene are LNHDA and SQIVND (reference sequence). CDR3 size: 17 residues. J lost 3 bases, V lost 2 bases, and 8 bases had no gene match. For the CDR3, the DNA is TGTGCCAGTAGTATAATCGGGGACAGGGGGATGGAAGAGACCCAGTACTTC. Translated: CASSIIGDRGMEETQYF. Full variable domain (outside the CDR3, taken from reference TRBV19 and TRBJ2-5): DGGITQSPKYLFRKEGQNVTLSCEQNLNHDAMYWYRQDPGQGLRLIYYSQIVNDFQKGDIAEGYSVSREKKESFPLTVTSAQKNPTAFYLCASSIIGDRGMEETQYFGPGTRLLVL.

The chain combines TRBV19 with TRBJ2-1, with 7 bases matching TRBD2. This CDR3 contains 15 residues. The V gene's germline CDR1 is LNHDA and CDR2 SQIVND (reference sequence). V shed 3 bases and J 2 bases; nucleotides not matched to a gene: 4. The CDR3 reads CASSIGGEAYNEQFF. The CDR3, as DNA: TGTGCCAGTAGTATTGGGGGGGAGGCCTACAATGAGCAGTTCTTC.

The rearrangement uses TRBV6-1 and TRBJ2-7; TRBD1 aligns across 7 bases. The CDR3 extends over 15 amino acids. Trimming at V came to 0 bases and at J to 6 bases, leaving 8 bases not matched to a gene. From germline, CDR1 is MNHNS and CDR2 SASEGT. The CDR3: CASSEAQAGGFEQYF. CDR3 coding DNA: TGTGCCAGCAGTGAAGCGCAGGCAGGGGGTTTCGAGCAGTACTTC.